This T cell receptor beta chain came from a study of blood T cells in healthy people across ages. Germline V gene lookup returns CDR1 SEHNR and CDR2 FQNEAQ (reference sequence). The CDR3 length is 13 residues. J was trimmed by 1 base and V by 5 bases; bases with no gene match: 0. Combining a sample-barcoded 5' primer with a J-beta primer mix, a second PCR ran for roughly 6 to 12 cycles. A template-switch adaptor containing 12 random nucleotides labeled each cDNA molecule. TCRdb re-called the 5' RACE reads with MiXCR, one entry per CDR3 protein. The sample lists 550,000 to 700,000 distinct CDR3 sequences, about 25% occurring once. This clonotype was counted ten times or more.

The source material was blood. V is TRBV7-9 and J is TRBJ1-1, with 8 bases fitting TRBD1. The clonotype originates from a woman between 65 and 79 years old in good health. CDR3 DNA: TGTGCCAGCAGCGGACAGGGGAACACTGAAGCTTTCTTT. The encoded protein is CASSGQGNTEAFF.